A single sample is the source of the 28 T cell receptor beta chains below, sequenced in a study of patients and donors after allogeneic stem cell transplantation. TCRdb used MiXCR to reprocess the RT-PCR reads, holding one entry per CDR3 protein. The data show 920,000 or so distinct CDR3 sequences, with about 20% seen just once and roughly 6.4% held by the top ten. Sequencing input: blood, either unsorted or a sorted T cell fraction (not recorded which). The receptors derive from a human donor who was either an allogeneic HSCT recipient or a stem cell or donor lymphocyte infusion donor (not recorded which). It is not recorded whose cells these are; they may come from a transplant donor.

Only a few counts were recorded for this clonotype. J is TRBJ2-2 and V is TRBV6-2 or TRBV6-3; 9 bases agree with TRBD2. Unmatched junction bases numbered 4, after V lost 6 bases and J lost 8 bases. This CDR3 has 13 amino acids. Germline V CDR1 and CDR2: MNHEY, SVGEGT. As DNA, the CDR3 is TGTGCCAGCAGACGCGGACTAGCGGGGGAGCTGTTTTTT. Amino acid sequence: CASRRGLAGELFF.

This clonotype was observed many times. The chain carries TRBV12-3 or TRBV12-4 and TRBJ2-2; the D gene is possibly TRBD2 (6 bases). This CDR3 spans 18 amino acids. Trimming cost V 3 bases and J 2 bases, with 19 bases left between them. CDR3 amino acids: CASSFPPLAFLNTGELFF. DNA of the CDR3: TGTGCCAGCAGTTTCCCTCCCCTAGCGTTCCTTAACACCGGGGAGCTGTTTTTT.

In DNA form, the CDR3 reads TGTGCCAGCAGTTATCAGGCAGGTGAAGCTTTCTTT. Encoded protein: CASSYQAGEAFF. The V call is TRBV27, the J call TRBJ1-1; no firm D call. Looked up from germline, CDR1 is MNHEY and CDR2 is SMNVEV (reference sequence). There are 12 residues in the CDR3. Trimming cost V 4 bases and J 7 bases, with 10 bases left between them.

The rearrangement links TRBV2 to TRBJ2-3; D possibly matches TRBD1 or TRBD2 (5 bases each). Germline V gives CDR1 SNHLY, CDR2 FYNNEI. This CDR3 is built from 17 residues. Trimming took off 3 bases at V and 11 bases at J, with 27 bases between the two ends. As DNA, the CDR3 is TGTGCCAGCAGTGAGGCCACGGGAAGTACCAGGGACCTAGGGCAGTATTTT. Its protein product is CASSEATGSTRDLGQYF.

The V call is TRBV30, the J call TRBJ1-1; tentative D call: TRBD1 (5 bases). CDR1 is GTSNPN and CDR2 is SVGIG in the germline V gene (reference sequence). Trimming cost V 2 bases and J 11 bases, with 15 bases left between them. This CDR3 spans 12 amino acids. CDR3 sequence reads: CAWSQYPGAAFF. CDR3 in DNA: TGTGCCTGGAGTCAATACCCTGGGGCGGCTTTCTTT.

The V call is TRBV12-3 or TRBV12-4, the J call TRBJ1-3; tentative D call: TRBD1 (5 bases). CDR3 length equals 16 residues. Trimming took off 4 bases at V and 4 bases at J, with 17 bases between the two ends. The CDR3 DNA sequence: TGTGCCAGCAGTTCGGAGGGGCCTAACTCCGGAAACACCATATATTTT. This translates into CASSSEGPNSGNTIYF.

The CDR3: CSARRVTTNTGELFF. CDR3 bases: TGCAGTGCTAGGAGGGTTACTACGAACACCGGGGAGCTGTTTTTT. V and J are TRBV20-1 and TRBJ2-2; perhaps TRBD2 as D (5 bases). V gave up 3 bases and J gave up 0 bases, with 11 bases separating them. Per germline, CDR1 DFQATT and CDR2 SNEGSKA (reference sequence). This CDR3 has 15 residues.

This clonotype appeared a few times. The gene calls are TRBV20-1 and TRBJ2-1; D tentatively reads TRBD1 or TRBD2 (6 bases each). Trimming took 2 bases from V and 3 from J, leaving 14 bases between them. The CDR3 has 15 amino acids. The germline V gene has CDR1 DFQATT and CDR2 SNEGSKA (reference sequence). The CDR3 DNA follows: TGCAGTGCTAGAATAGGAGGGGGATTCTACAATGAGCAGTTCTTC. This codes for CSARIGGGFYNEQFF.

This rearrangement joins TRBV12-3 or TRBV12-4 to TRBJ1-5, with a possible D match to TRBD1 (6 bases). CDR3 length: 15 residues. V lost 5 bases and J lost 5, with 16 bases in between. This CDR3 reads CASSPNPGAHQPQHF. The CDR3, as DNA: TGTGCCAGCAGTCCCAACCCAGGGGCCCATCAGCCCCAGCATTTT.

The chain links TRBV4-1 to TRBJ1-1, with 7 positions matching TRBD1. The CDR3 is 15 amino acids. Germline V gene sequence: CDR1 MGHRA, CDR2 YSYEKL. V shed 2 bases, J shed 0 bases, and the junction held 3 bases outside the gene matches. CDR3 nucleotide sequence: TGCGCCAGCAGCCAACTACAGGGGATGAACACTGAAGCTTTCTTT. It translates to CASSQLQGMNTEAFF.

This clonotype has more than one count but fewer than ten. The rearrangement links TRBV7-9 to TRBJ2-5; D possibly corresponds to TRBD2 (5 bases). The germline V and J ends were trimmed by 1 base and 5 bases, with 14 bases remaining between them. Germline CDR1 and CDR2: SEHNR and FQNEAQ (reference sequence). The CDR3 totals 15 residues. In nucleotides, the CDR3 is TGTGCCAGCAGCTTAGGTGGCAGAGAGGGCGAGACCCAGTACTTC. Encoded protein: CASSLGGREGETQYF.

The chain employs TRBV5-1 and TRBJ2-1; no clear D gene. CDR3 length: 16 amino acids. CDR1 is SGHRS and CDR2 is YFSETQ in the germline V gene. V lost 2 bases, J lost 8 bases, and 20 bases lay in between. The CDR3 nucleotides read TGCGCCAGCAGCTTAACCCCGGTAGGTAGTGCAGATGAGCAGTTCTTC. Protein sequence: CASSLTPVGSADEQFF.

This clonotype has at least ten counts. The gene calls are TRBV12-3 or TRBV12-4 and TRBJ2-7; TRBD1 or TRBD2 may be the D gene (6 bases each). The CDR3 runs to 11 residues. Deletions cut 5 bases from V and 6 bases from J, with 8 bases between. Here the CDR3 reads CASSKGGEQYF. CDR3 DNA sequence: TGTGCCAGCAGTAAGGGGGGCGAGCAGTACTTC.

This clonotype was seen a handful of times. The chain joins TRBV30 to TRBJ1-1; D remains unclear. The CDR3 length is 13 residues. CDR1 and CDR2 from the germline V gene are GTSNPN and SVGIG (reference sequence). Trimming shortened V by 3 bases and J by 3 bases, and 11 bases separated the two germline ends. CDR3 protein: CAWRHGGDTEAFF. The CDR3 region has the DNA TGTGCCTGGAGACACGGTGGAGACACTGAAGCTTTCTTT.

The chain recombines TRBV30 with TRBJ1-2; no clear D. The V end was cut by 0 bases, the J end by 8 bases, with 13 bases between. Germline assignment: CDR1 GTSNPN and CDR2 SVGIG (reference sequence). This CDR3 has 13 residues. CDR3: CAWSVWPDDGYTF. In DNA, the CDR3 is TGTGCCTGGAGTGTATGGCCCGATGACGGCTACACCTTC. Variable domain in full (rest from reference TRBV30 and TRBJ1-2): SQTIHQWPATLVQPVGSPLSLECTVEGTSNPNLYWYRQAAGRGLQLLFYSVGIGQISSEVPQNLSASRPQDRQFILSSKKLLLSDSGFYLCAWSVWPDDGYTFGSGTRLTVV.

This clonotype has more than one count but fewer than ten. This chain connects TRBV5-1 to TRBJ1-1; TRBD1 matches at 7 bases. The V gene's germline CDR1 is SGHRS and CDR2 YFSETQ. J gave up 0 bases and V 4 bases, and 6 bases lay outside the gene matches. This CDR3 contains 15 residues. The CDR3 nucleotides read TGCGCCAGCAGCCGGGGACAGAAGATGAACACTGAAGCTTTCTTT. Translated: CASSRGQKMNTEAFF.

This clonotype was detected many times. The rearrangement joins TRBV12-3 or TRBV12-4 to TRBJ1-1; no definite D call. This CDR3 comprises 14 residues. V was pared by 5 bases and J by 1 base, with 11 bases between. For the CDR3, the DNA is TGTGCCAGCAGTCTTCTTACCGGGAACACTGAAGCTTTCTTT. Protein sequence: CASSLLTGNTEAFF.

The chain joins TRBV6-2 or TRBV6-3 to TRBJ2-1, with TRBD1 matching over 8 bases. This CDR3 has 16 residues. After removal of 2 bases from V and 8 bases from J, the junction contained 11 bases not matched to a gene. Germline CDR1 and CDR2: MNHEY and SVGEGT. The CDR3 DNA sequence: TGTGCCAGCAGTTACCCTGGAACAGGGGGTGGGGATGAGCAGTTCTTC. Its translation is CASSYPGTGGGDEQFF.

This clonotype was detected ten times or more. The chain recombines TRBV20-1 with TRBJ1-2; D is ambiguous. The germline gives CDR1 DFQATT, CDR2 SNEGSKA (reference sequence). The CDR3 covers 14 residues. The V gene lost 5 bases and the J gene lost 1 base, with 14 bases spanning the gap. The CDR3, as DNA: TGCAGTGCTCCCTTGGGTCTTTATAACTATGGCTACACCTTC. Translating it yields CSAPLGLYNYGYTF.

This clonotype has only a few counts. The chain is built from TRBV6-5 and TRBJ1-5; 7 bases are a match to TRBD1. V gave up 2 bases and J gave up 3 bases; unmatched junction bases: 4. CDR3 length: 15 residues. The germline V gene has CDR1 MNHEY and CDR2 SVGAGI. The CDR3 is CASSYGQVLNQPQHF. CDR3 bases: TGTGCCAGCAGTTACGGACAGGTCCTCAATCAGCCCCAGCATTTT.

This clonotype occurred a few times. V is TRBV25-1 and J is TRBJ1-5; the D is unclear. V was pared by 1 base and J by 0 bases, with 7 bases between. The germline gives CDR1 MGHDK, CDR2 SYGVNS. This CDR3 is 15 amino acids long. CDR3 amino acids: CASSELRVSNQPQHF. The CDR3 nucleotides read TGTGCCAGCAGTGAATTAAGGGTTAGCAATCAGCCCCAGCATTTT.

This clonotype was picked up many times. This sequence joins TRBV7-2 and TRBJ1-1; 7 bases are shared with TRBD1. CDR1 and CDR2 from the germline V gene are SGHTA and FQGNSA. J was trimmed by 7 bases and V by 3 bases; bases with no gene match: 8. The CDR3 length is 14 residues. DNA of the CDR3: TGTGCCAGCAGCTTGGACAGGTCCCGACATGAAGCTTTCTTT. It encodes CASSLDRSRHEAFF.

This clonotype was seen only a few times. The chain has TRBV10-3 and TRBJ2-7; TRBD1 aligns across 8 bases. The junction had 3 bases not matched to a gene; V was cut back by 6 bases and J by 2 bases. Germline CDR1 and CDR2: ENHRY and SYGVKD. This CDR3 contains 13 residues. In DNA form, the CDR3 reads TGTGCCATCAGCGACAGGGGCCCCTACGAGCAGTACTTC. This sequence encodes CAISDRGPYEQYF.

V usage is TRBV5-1 and J usage is TRBJ1-1; no clear D. The CDR3 loop spans 14 amino acids. Germline V gives CDR1 SGHRS, CDR2 YFSETQ. Between the trimmed V and J ends, which lost 0 bases and 3 bases, there was a span of 9 bases. The CDR3 DNA is TGCGCCAGCAGCTTGGACCCGAAGGACACTGAAGCTTTCTTT. Translating gives CASSLDPKDTEAFF.

V is TRBV9 and J is TRBJ2-7, with TRBD2 as a possible D gene (5 bases). The CDR3 spans 17 residues. The germline gives CDR1 SGDLS, CDR2 YYNGEE. The V gene lost 0 bases and the J gene lost 0 bases, with 16 bases spanning the gap. In DNA form, the CDR3 reads TGTGCCAGCAGCGTAGGCCTTGGTGGTAGCGTCTCCTACGAGCAGTACTTC. Its translation is CASSVGLGGSVSYEQYF.

This clonotype was seen more than once but under ten times. The rearrangement joins TRBV7-9 to TRBJ2-4; D not certain. Trimming stripped 4 bases from V and 1 base from J, with 8 bases between. Looked up from germline, CDR1 is SEHNR and CDR2 is FQNEAQ (reference sequence). CDR3 size: 14 residues. DNA of the CDR3: TGTGCCAGCAGCTCAAGGGCGGCCAAAAACATTCAGTACTTC. This translates into CASSSRAAKNIQYF.

This clonotype was observed a few times. The chain recombines TRBV5-6 with TRBJ1-3, with D unclear. V was pared by 3 bases and J by 2 bases, with 9 bases between. This CDR3 spans 14 amino acids. Germline CDR1 reads SGHDT; CDR2 reads YYEEEE. The CDR3 DNA follows: TGTGCCAGCAGCTGGGAGAATGCTGGAAACACCATATATTTT. Translating gives CASSWENAGNTIYF.

The chain is built from TRBV12-3 or TRBV12-4 and TRBJ1-6, with D unclear. The CDR3 covers 15 residues. V was clipped by 1 base and J by 6 bases, with 10 bases between them. The CDR3 loop reads CASSLEERPNSPLHF. DNA for the CDR3: TGTGCCAGCAGTTTAGAAGAGAGACCTAATTCACCCCTCCACTTT.